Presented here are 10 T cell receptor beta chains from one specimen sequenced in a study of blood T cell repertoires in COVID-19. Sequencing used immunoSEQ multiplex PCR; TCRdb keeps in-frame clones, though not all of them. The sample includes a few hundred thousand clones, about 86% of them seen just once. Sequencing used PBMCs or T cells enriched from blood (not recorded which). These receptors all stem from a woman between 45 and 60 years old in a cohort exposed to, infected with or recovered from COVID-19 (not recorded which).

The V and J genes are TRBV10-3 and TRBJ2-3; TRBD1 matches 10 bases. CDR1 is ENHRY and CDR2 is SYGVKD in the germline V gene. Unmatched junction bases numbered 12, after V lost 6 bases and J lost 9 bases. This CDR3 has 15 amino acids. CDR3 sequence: CAIRDDRGLGGTQYF. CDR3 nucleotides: TGTGCCATCAGGGATGACAGGGGGCTGGGTGGCACGCAGTATTTT.

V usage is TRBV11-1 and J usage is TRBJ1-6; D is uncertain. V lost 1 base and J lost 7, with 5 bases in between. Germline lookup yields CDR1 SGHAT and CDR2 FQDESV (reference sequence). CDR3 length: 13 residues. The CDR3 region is CASSLGENSPLHF. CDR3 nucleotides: TGTGCCAGCAGCTTAGGAGAAAATTCACCCCTCCACTTT.

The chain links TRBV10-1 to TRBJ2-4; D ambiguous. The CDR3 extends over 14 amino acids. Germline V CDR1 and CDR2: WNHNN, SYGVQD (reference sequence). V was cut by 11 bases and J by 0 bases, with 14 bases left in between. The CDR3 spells CAGGGDPAKNIQYF. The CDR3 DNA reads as TGCGCCGGTGGCGGCGATCCAGCCAAAAACATTCAGTACTTC.

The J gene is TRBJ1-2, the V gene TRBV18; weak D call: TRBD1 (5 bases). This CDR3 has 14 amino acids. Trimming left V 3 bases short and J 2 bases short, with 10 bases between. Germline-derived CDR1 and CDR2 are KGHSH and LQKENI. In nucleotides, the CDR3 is TGTGCCAGCTCACCCTGGGGGGGAAACTATGGCTACACCTTC. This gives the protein CASSPWGGNYGYTF.

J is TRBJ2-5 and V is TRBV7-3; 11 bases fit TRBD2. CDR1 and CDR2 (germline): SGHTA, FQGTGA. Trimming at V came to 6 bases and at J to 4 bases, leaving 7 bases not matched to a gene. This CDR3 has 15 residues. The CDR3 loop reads CASSYNSGGAETQYF. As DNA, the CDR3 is TGTGCCAGCAGTTATAATAGCGGGGGGGCAGAGACCCAGTACTTC. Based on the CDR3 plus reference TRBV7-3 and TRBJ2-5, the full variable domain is GAGVSQTPSNKVTEKGKYVELRCDPISGHTALYWYRQSLGQGPEFLIYFQGTGAADDSGLPNDRFFAVRPEGSVSTLKIQRTERGDSAVYLCASSYNSGGAETQYFGPGTRLLVL.

The CDR3 loop reads CASSYDSLYGYTF. The CDR3 bases are TGTGCCAGCAGTTATGACAGTCTCTATGGCTACACCTTC. The rearrangement links TRBV6-5 to TRBJ1-2; perhaps TRBD1 as D (5 bases). The CDR3 runs 13 residues. V was shortened by 3 bases and J by 4 bases, with 9 bases between the two germline ends. The germline gives CDR1 MNHEY, CDR2 SVGAGI.

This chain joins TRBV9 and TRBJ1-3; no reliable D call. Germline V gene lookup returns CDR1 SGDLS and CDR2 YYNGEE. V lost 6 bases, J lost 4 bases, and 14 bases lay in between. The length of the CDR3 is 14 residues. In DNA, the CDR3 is TGTGCCAGCATCTCCGATGTACTCGGAAACACCATATATTTT. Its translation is CASISDVLGNTIYF.

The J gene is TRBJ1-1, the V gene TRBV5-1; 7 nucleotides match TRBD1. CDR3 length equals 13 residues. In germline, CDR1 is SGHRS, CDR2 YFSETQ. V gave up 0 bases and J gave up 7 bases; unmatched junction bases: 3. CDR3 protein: CASSLGQGFEAFF. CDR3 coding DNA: TGCGCCAGCAGCTTGGGACAGGGTTTTGAAGCTTTCTTT.

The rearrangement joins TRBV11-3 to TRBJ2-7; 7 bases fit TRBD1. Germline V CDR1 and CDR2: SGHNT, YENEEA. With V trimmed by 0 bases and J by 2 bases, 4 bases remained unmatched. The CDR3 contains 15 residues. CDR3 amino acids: CASSLDGGQTYEQYF. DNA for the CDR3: TGTGCCAGCAGCTTAGATGGGGGACAGACCTACGAGCAGTACTTC.

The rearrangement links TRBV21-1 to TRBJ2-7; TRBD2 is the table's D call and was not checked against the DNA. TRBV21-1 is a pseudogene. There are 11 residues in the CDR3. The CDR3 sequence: CASSLNYEQYF. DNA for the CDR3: TGTGCCAGCAGTCTAAACTACGAGCAGTACTTC.